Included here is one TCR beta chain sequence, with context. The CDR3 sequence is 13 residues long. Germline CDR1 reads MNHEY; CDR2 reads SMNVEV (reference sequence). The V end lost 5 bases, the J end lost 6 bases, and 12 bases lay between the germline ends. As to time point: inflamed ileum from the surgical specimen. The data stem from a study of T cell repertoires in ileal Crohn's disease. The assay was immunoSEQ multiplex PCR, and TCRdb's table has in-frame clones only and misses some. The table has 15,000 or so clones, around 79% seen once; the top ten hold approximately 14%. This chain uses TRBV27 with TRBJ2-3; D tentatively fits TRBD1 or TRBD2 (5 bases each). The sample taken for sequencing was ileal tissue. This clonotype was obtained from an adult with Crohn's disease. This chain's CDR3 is CASSGTTMDTQYF. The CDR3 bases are TGTGCCAGCAGTGGGACGACAATGGATACGCAGTATTTT.